This T cell receptor beta chain is from a study of blood T cell repertoires in COVID-19. Overall study: Material from acute and convalescent COVID-19 was sourced from the United States, Italy and Spain. Sources were T cells, B-cell-depleted T cells, or PBMCs; the material itself was cDNA or gDNA.

Authors' processing steps: Scientists estimated how many nucleated cells there were by amplifying reference gene primers. Using immunoSEQ multiplex PCR, the repertoire was profiled, and TCRdb retains in-frame clones only, with some absent. Clonal size and the V and J genes are those of that table, whereas D and trimming came from the DNA. The sample lists tens of thousands of clones; more than 80% were seen once. The TCR comes from a man aged 25 to 45 with acute or convalescent COVID-19. Sequenced: peripheral blood.

The CDR3 DNA reads TGTGCCAGCAGCCAAGTGAGTGAAAAACTGTTTTTT. Translated, it gives CASSQVSEKLFF. This chain links TRBV3-1 (or the pseudogene TRBV3-2) with TRBJ1-4; D uncertain. Germline CDR1 is LGHDT and CDR2 is YNNKEL (reference sequence). This CDR3 is built from 12 residues. Trimming pared 1 base from V and 7 bases from J, leaving 4 bases between.